The 23 T cell receptor beta chains below all came from one sample that was sequenced in a study of blood T cell repertoires in COVID-19. Generated by immunoSEQ multiplex PCR, the TCRdb table keeps only in-frame clones and is missing some. The sample comprises around 170,000 clones, around nine tenths of which are singletons, and approximately 0.5% rests with the top ten. Sequenced input: peripheral blood. All receptors derive from a man aged 50 to 60 with acute or convalescent COVID-19.

The chain is built from TRBV9 and TRBJ2-2, with 12 bases identical to TRBD2. The V and J ends lost 4 bases and 1 base, in that order; junction bases with no gene match: 2. CDR1 and CDR2 from the germline V gene are SGDLS and YYNGEE. There are 16 residues in the CDR3. The CDR3 nucleotides read TGTGCCAGCAGCAAGGGACTAGCGGGGAACACCGGGGAGCTGTTTTTT. Amino acid sequence: CASSKGLAGNTGELFF.

The chain is built from TRBV4-1 and TRBJ1-1; 12 bases line up with TRBD1. J was trimmed by 0 bases and V by 3 bases; bases with no gene match: 5. Germline values: CDR1 MGHRA, CDR2 YSYEKL. The CDR3 is 17 amino acids. The CDR3 sequence: CASSQRDRGQVNTEAFF. The CDR3 DNA is TGCGCCAGCAGCCAGAGGGACAGGGGGCAGGTGAACACTGAAGCTTTCTTT.

The chain has TRBV25-1 and TRBJ1-5; D unclear. Germline V CDR1 and CDR2: MGHDK, SYGVNS. Trimming removed 3 bases from V and 3 bases from J, with 6 bases in between. This CDR3 spans 13 amino acids. The CDR3 loop is CASSEGYNQPQHF. The CDR3 region has the DNA TGTGCCAGCAGTGAGGGCTACAATCAGCCCCAGCATTTT.

This sequence joins TRBV7-3 and TRBJ2-1; 9 positions agree with TRBD2. CDR1 is SGHTA, CDR2 FQGTGA, per germline. The junction had 2 bases not matched to a gene; V was cut back by 5 bases and J by 0 bases. This CDR3 spans 15 amino acids. The CDR3, as DNA: TGTGCCAGCAGCCTTAGCGGGAGCTCCTACAATGAGCAGTTCTTC. Residues: CASSLSGSSYNEQFF.

The chain uses TRBV10-1 and TRBJ2-2; TRBD2 agrees at 15 bases. Germline trimming cut 6 bases from V and 4 bases from J; bases unmatched to any gene: 6. The CDR3 totals 17 residues. In germline, CDR1 is WNHNN, CDR2 SYGVQD (reference sequence). DNA for the CDR3: TGCGCCAGCAGCGGAGGGACTAGCGGGAGGAGCACCGGGGAGCTGTTTTTT. Residues: CASSGGTSGRSTGELFF.

In this sample, this clone turned up a few times. V gene TRBV12-3 or TRBV12-4 combines with J gene TRBJ1-2; D not resolved. V lost 7 bases to trimming and J lost 5 bases, with 8 bases between them. CDR3 size: 11 residues. The CDR3 sequence: CASTQKYGYTF. The CDR3 DNA reads as TGTGCCAGCACCCAAAAATATGGCTACACCTTC.

The chain links TRBV12-3 or TRBV12-4 to TRBJ2-7, with D unclear. The CDR3 totals 12 residues. The V end lost 2 bases, the J end lost 3 bases, and 5 bases lay between the germline ends. This CDR3 is CASSLYGYEQYF. The DNA of the CDR3 is TGTGCCAGCAGTTTATACGGCTACGAGCAGTACTTC.

The gene calls are TRBV25-1 and TRBJ2-3; D is unresolved. The CDR3 has 14 amino acids. Germline V gene sequence: CDR1 MGHDK, CDR2 SYGVNS. Between the trimmed V and J ends, which lost 6 bases and 1 base, there was a span of 11 bases. CDR3 amino acids: CASRTPDRTDTQYF. Written as DNA, the CDR3 is TGTGCCAGCAGAACACCAGATCGCACAGATACGCAGTATTTT. The full variable domain, completed using reference TRBV25-1 and TRBJ2-3, is EADIYQTPRYLVIGTGKKITLECSQTMGHDKMYWYQQDPGMELHLIHYSYGVNSTEKGDLSSESTVSRIRTEHFPLTLESARPSHTSQYLCASRTPDRTDTQYFGPGTRLTVL.

V gene TRBV11-2 combines with J gene TRBJ1-2, with 8 bases fitting TRBD1. The CDR3 has 15 residues. V was pared by 4 bases and J by 2 bases, with 6 bases of the junction left unmatched. Germline V gives CDR1 SGHAT, CDR2 FQNNGV. Here the CDR3 DNA reads TGTGCCAGCAGCTCCGACAGGGGTGGAAACTATGGCTACACCTTC. Translated, it gives CASSSDRGGNYGYTF.

In DNA form, the CDR3 reads TGTGCCACCGAAACACTACTCCTTGGGGCCAACGTCCTGACTTTC. It translates to CATETLLLGANVLTF. This chain uses TRBV28 with TRBJ2-6; unclear D gene. This CDR3 contains 15 residues. Trimming left V 10 bases short and J 3 bases short, with 16 bases between. Germline loops: CDR1 MDHEN, CDR2 SYDVKM. The complete variable domain, with remaining parts taken from reference TRBV28 and TRBJ2-6, reads DVKVTQSSRYLVKRTGEKVFLECVQDMDHENMFWYRQDPGLGLRLIYFSYDVKMKEKGDIPEGYSVSREKKERFSLILESASTNQTSMYLCATETLLLGANVLTFGAGSRLTVL.

The J gene is TRBJ2-1, the V gene TRBV12-3 or TRBV12-4; possibly TRBD1 for D (5 bases). Trimming shortened V by 5 bases and J by 8 bases, and 10 bases separated the two germline ends. The CDR3 totals 12 residues. CDR3 region: CASSTQGYEQFF. In DNA, the CDR3 is TGTGCCAGCAGTACCCAGGGCTATGAGCAGTTCTTC.

The CDR3 here is CASSLSRGGYEQYF. The CDR3 DNA is TGTGCCAGCAGCTTAAGTCGCGGGGGCTACGAGCAGTACTTC. The V and J genes are TRBV7-8 and TRBJ2-7; 7 nucleotides align to TRBD2. This CDR3 comprises 14 residues. Germline CDR1 and CDR2: SGHVS and FQNEAQ. Trimming at V came to 2 bases and at J to 3 bases, leaving 4 bases not matched to a gene.

The genes are TRBV3-1 (or the pseudogene TRBV3-2) and TRBJ2-1, with TRBD2 identical over 10 bases. This CDR3 is 14 amino acids long. Per germline, CDR1 LGHDT and CDR2 YNNKEL (reference sequence). The junction had 5 bases not matched to a gene; V was cut back by 4 bases and J by 8 bases. The CDR3 here is CASSPAGGYDEQFF. As DNA, the CDR3 is TGTGCCAGCAGCCCAGCGGGAGGGTACGATGAGCAGTTCTTC.

This clone has at least ten counts. The chain couples TRBV2 to TRBJ2-7, with no clear D. Germline assignment: CDR1 SNHLY and CDR2 FYNNEI. The CDR3 loop spans 12 amino acids. V was cut by 7 bases and J by 6 bases, with 13 bases left in between. CDR3 in amino acids: CASTGAGREQYF. CDR3 in DNA: TGTGCCAGCACTGGTGCAGGCCGCGAGCAGTACTTC.

The rearrangement uses TRBV7-9 and TRBJ1-1; D is unclear. CDR3 size: 12 residues. The germline gives CDR1 SEHNR, CDR2 FQNEAQ (reference sequence). The V end lost 3 bases, the J end lost 6 bases, and 8 bases lay between the germline ends. CDR3 DNA sequence: TGTGCCAGCAGCTTTTCCTTTGCTGAAGCTTTCTTT. Protein product: CASSFSFAEAFF.

The genes are TRBV6-5 and TRBJ1-2, with D unclear. The germline CDR1 and CDR2 sequences are MNHEY and SVGAGI. The CDR3 has 11 residues. V lost 4 bases and J lost 4, with 4 bases in between. CDR3 sequence (DNA): TGTGCCAGCAGTTTTAGCTATGGCTACACCTTC. Protein sequence: CASSFSYGYTF.

The V call is TRBV4-1, the J call TRBJ2-2; D call uncertain. Germline V CDR1 and CDR2: MGHRA, YSYEKL. V gave up 1 base and J gave up 5 bases, with 14 bases separating them. The CDR3 sequence is 16 residues long. CDR3 sequence reads: CASSQVDLVYTGELFF. The CDR3 DNA reads as TGCGCCAGCAGCCAAGTAGATTTAGTGTATACCGGGGAGCTGTTTTTT.

The chain carries TRBV7-9 and TRBJ2-7; TRBD2 is a possible D gene (5 bases). The CDR3 contains 16 residues. Deletions cut 1 base from V and 6 bases from J, with 19 bases between. Germline assignment: CDR1 SEHNR and CDR2 FQNEAQ (reference sequence). In DNA, the CDR3 is TGTGCCAGCAGCTTAGGCGGCGGGCAGGCAGGTCTCGAGCAGTACTTC. Translated, it gives CASSLGGGQAGLEQYF. Supplemented by reference TRBV7-9 and TRBJ2-7, the full variable domain reads DTGVSQNPRHKITKRGQNVTFRCDPISEHNRLYWYRQTLGQGPEFLTYFQNEAQLEKSRLLSDRFSAERPKGSFSTLEIQRTEQGDSAMYLCASSLGGGQAGLEQYFGPGTRLTVT.

This rearrangement joins TRBV10-2 to TRBJ1-4; 8 bases fit TRBD1. The CDR3 consists of 13 residues. In germline, CDR1 is WSHSY, CDR2 SAAADI. Unmatched junction bases numbered 2, after V lost 6 bases and J lost 5 bases. CDR3 sequence: CASRSGGNEKLFF. CDR3 bases: TGCGCCAGCAGATCAGGGGGCAATGAAAAACTGTTTTTT.

The CDR3 sequence is CASSLGGRDEQFF. The CDR3 DNA is TGCGCCAGCAGCTTGGGTGGGAGGGATGAGCAGTTCTTC. This chain connects TRBV5-1 to TRBJ2-1, with 7 positions matching TRBD2. Germline-derived CDR1 and CDR2 are SGHRS and YFSETQ. With 0 bases clipped from V and 8 bases from J, the junction kept 2 bases outside the gene matches. The CDR3 spans 13 residues.

Of note for this clone: Other nucleotide sequences in the sample specify the same CDR3. J is TRBJ1-3 and V is TRBV5-1; D unresolved. Germline lookup yields CDR1 SGHRS and CDR2 YFSETQ. Trimming cost V 2 bases and J 4 bases, with 4 bases left between them. This CDR3 region has 12 residues. DNA for the CDR3: TGCGCCAGCAGCTTACAGGGAAACACCATATATTTT. This gives the protein CASSLQGNTIYF.

V is TRBV6-6 and J is TRBJ2-1; TRBD1 is a possible D gene (5 bases). Germline CDR1 is MNHNY and CDR2 is SVGAGI (reference sequence). The CDR3 runs to 15 residues. V dropped 0 bases and J dropped 7 bases, with 13 bases sitting between them. CDR3 nucleotides: TGTGCCAGCAGTTACTCGCAGGGTGGGAAAAATGAGCAGTTCTTC. Encoded protein: CASSYSQGGKNEQFF.

The chain couples TRBV29-1 to TRBJ1-1; D not resolved. Germline V CDR1 and CDR2: SQVTM, ANQGSEA. CDR3 length: 13 residues. V gave up 2 bases and J gave up 10 bases, with 17 bases separating them. CDR3 sequence (DNA): TGCAGCGTTGAAACCCGGGAGCCCGGCGGAGCTTTCTTT. Protein sequence: CSVETREPGGAFF.